This record concerns one T cell receptor beta chain sequence. In the authors' methods: By means of reference gene primer amplification, nucleated cell counts were estimated. TCRdb's copy holds only in-frame clones and misses some; the assay was immunoSEQ multiplex PCR. V, J and clone size derive from that table, while D and trimming were established from the DNA sequence. Found here are 250,000 to 400,000 clones, over 75% of them singletons; the top ten hold 1%. These data are taken from a study of blood T cell repertoires in COVID-19. Study overall: The study drew acute and convalescent COVID-19 samples from the United States, Italy and Spain. PBMCs, B-cell-depleted T cells, or T cells provided the cDNA or gDNA that made up the material.

The junction had 8 bases not matched to a gene; V was cut back by 5 bases and J by 5 bases. CDR1 is SEHNR, CDR2 FQNEAQ, per germline (reference sequence). This CDR3 contains 16 residues. The source material was peripheral blood. This sequence was found in a man aged 50 to 60 with active or convalescent COVID-19. The V gene is TRBV7-9, the J gene TRBJ2-3; 12 nucleotides align to TRBD1. CDR3 sequence: CASSVPGQGAGDTQYF. DNA for the CDR3: TGTGCCAGCAGCGTCCCGGGACAGGGGGCAGGAGATACGCAGTATTTT.